This TCR beta chain appears in the sequencing data of a study of a mutant IDH1 vaccine in newly diagnosed glioma. Background on the study: The treated population exhibited a male proportion of about 62%, a female proportion of 37.5%, and a mean age of approximately 41 years. Radiotherapy, temozolomide, or both had been given previously, and both were given to most. Study-level points and caveats: Among top peripheral T cell clonotypes, changes seemed unrelated to pseudoprogression.

Time point given: week 5, during vaccination. Alongside topical imiquimod, each dose of vaccine comprised 300 ug of mutant IDH1 20-mer peptide. CDR3 length: 16 amino acids. From germline, CDR1 is SGHVS and CDR2 FQNEAQ. Trimming removed 0 bases from V and 5 bases from J; junction bases left unmatched: 3. The data were produced by immunoSEQ multiplex PCR, yet TCRdb's version contains in-frame clones alone and is incomplete. The data hold tens of thousands of clones, with roughly nine tenths observed a single time. As to this clone: Its target is not known.

The chain couples TRBV7-8 to TRBJ1-5; 11 nucleotides match TRBD1. The sequencing here drew on PBMCs, taken from a glioma patient whose treatment included an IDH1 peptide vaccine. This TCR derives from a woman aged 50 to 60 with glioma. As DNA, the CDR3 is TGTGCCAGCAGCTTAGCGGGACAGGGGGTGTATCAGCCCCAGCATTTT. It yields the protein CASSLAGQGVYQPQHF.